These 5 T cell receptor beta chains came from one sample sequenced in a study of identical twins. TCRdb reprocessed the 5' RACE reads via MiXCR and lists one record per CDR3 protein. The data hold roughly 630,000 distinct CDR3 sequences, with around 7.4% observed a single time. The same sample was also used in a study of yellow fever vaccine responses in identical twins.

The sequenced sample consisted of PBMCs. The receptors stem from a woman aged 18-30 years in good health.

This sequence joins TRBV28 and TRBJ2-7, with D uncertain. CDR1 is MDHEN, CDR2 SYDVKM, per germline. This CDR3 is built from 14 residues. Trimming removed 5 bases at V and 3 bases at J, with 14 bases between. CDR3 residues: CASSPLKGRYEQYV. CDR3 DNA: TGTGCCAGCAGTCCCCTCAAGGGCCGCTACGAGCAGTACGTC.

This clonotype came up many times. The gene calls are TRBV6-1 and TRBJ2-2, with 10 bases that match TRBD1. From germline, CDR1 is MNHNS and CDR2 SASEGT. V lost 7 bases and J lost 6; bases outside the gene matches: 8. There are 15 residues in the CDR3. CDR3 sequence (DNA): TGTGCCAGCATCTGGGACAGGGGTATTCCCGGGGAGCTGTTTTTT. It codes for CASIWDRGIPGELFF.

The DNA of the CDR3 is TGTGCCAGCAGCACGCTAGCGGGTGAGCAGTTCTTC. Its translation is CASSTLAGEQFF. V usage is TRBV7-6 and J usage is TRBJ2-1; 8 bases map to TRBD2. The CDR3 is made up of 12 amino acids. J was trimmed by 9 bases and V by 5 bases; bases with no gene match: 3. Looked up from germline, CDR1 is SGHVS and CDR2 is FNYEAQ.

The rearrangement links TRBV12-3 or TRBV12-4 to TRBJ1-1; no definite D call. This CDR3 spans 11 amino acids. With 6 bases removed from V and 8 bases from J, the gap between germline ends came to 10 bases. CDR3 region: CASRPDPEAFF. CDR3 coding DNA: TGTGCCAGCAGACCGGACCCAGAAGCTTTCTTT.

This clonotype was seen repeatedly, ten times or more. This chain uses TRBV10-2 with TRBJ1-1, with D uncertain. Deletions cut 0 bases from V and 9 bases from J, with 8 bases between. There are 12 residues in the CDR3. Germline V lookup: CDR1 WSHSY, CDR2 SAAADI. The CDR3 sequence: CASSESITKAFF. CDR3 DNA sequence: TGCGCCAGCAGTGAGTCGATAACCAAAGCTTTCTTT.